Below are 30 T cell receptor beta chains sequenced from a single sample in a study of beta chain features in type 1 diabetes. General study points: Moderately but significantly shorter TCRB CDR3s were found in Type 1 diabetes patients in all four CD4+ subsets.

Their antigen targets remain unknown. Since all of the isolated RNA was reverse transcribed, expressed TCRB transcripts were what got sequenced. Repertoires were generated with immunoSEQ multiplex PCR, while TCRdb's copy carries only in-frame clones and drops some. Found here are a few hundred thousand clones, more than 15% of them singletons; the top ten hold 0.07% to 0.095%. Sequencing was performed on naive CD4+ T cells from blood. These receptors came from a man aged 25 to 40 with type 1 diabetes.

This clone appeared a single time. The chain has TRBV5-1 and TRBJ2-3; D might be TRBD2 (6 bases). The CDR3 is made up of 14 amino acids. The V gene's germline CDR1 is SGHRS and CDR2 YFSETQ. Trimming shortened V by 0 bases and J by 4 bases, and 9 bases separated the two germline ends. CDR3 nucleotide sequence: TGCGCCAGCAGCTTGGACAGCGGGCCAGATACGCAGTATTTT. Translated: CASSLDSGPDTQYF.

A few counts support this clone. The chain joins TRBV7-8 to TRBJ2-1; D might be TRBD2 (6 bases). The CDR3 contains 16 residues. Germline V gives CDR1 SGHVS, CDR2 FQNEAQ. Trimming removed 1 base at V and 4 bases at J, with 14 bases between. CDR3 in DNA: TGTGCCAGCAGCTTAGGCCTAGCGCCTAGATACAATGAGCAGTTCTTC. It translates to CASSLGLAPRYNEQFF.

This sequence joins TRBV25-1 and TRBJ2-1; D is uncertain. CDR3 size: 14 residues. Germline V gene data show CDR1 as MGHDK and CDR2 as SYGVNS. V lost 7 bases and J 0 bases, leaving 10 bases between the germline ends. The CDR3 spells CASKDTSSYNEQFF. Here the CDR3 DNA reads TGTGCCAGCAAGGATACAAGCTCCTACAATGAGCAGTTCTTC.

The chain uses TRBV9 and TRBJ2-2; no reliable D call. The CDR3 runs to 13 residues. From germline, CDR1 is SGDLS and CDR2 YYNGEE. V was pared by 1 base and J by 3 bases, with 4 bases between. Written as DNA, the CDR3 is TGTGCCAGCAGCGTATGGGACACCGGGGAGCTGTTTTTT. It is translated as CASSVWDTGELFF.

The sample holds a few counts of this clone. This chain links TRBV30 with TRBJ2-3; D gene uncertain. There are 11 residues in the CDR3. Germline V lookup: CDR1 GTSNPN, CDR2 SVGIG (reference sequence). Trimming removed 4 bases from V and 4 bases from J, with 6 bases in between. The CDR3 here is CAWTVADTQYF. The CDR3 DNA sequence: TGTGCCTGGACAGTGGCAGATACGCAGTATTTT.

This clone has only a few counts. The genes are TRBV29-1 and TRBJ1-4; D may be TRBD1 (6 bases). The germline V gene encodes CDR1 SQVTM and CDR2 ANQGSEA. V dropped 5 bases and J dropped 4 bases, with 17 bases sitting between them. This CDR3 has 15 residues. The CDR3 is CSVRTWDIRNEKLFF. CDR3 DNA sequence: TGCAGCGTTCGGACATGGGACATCCGTAATGAAAAACTGTTTTTT.

The chain joins TRBV5-1 to TRBJ2-1; D is undetermined. V dropped 0 bases and J dropped 6 bases, with 7 bases sitting between them. In germline, CDR1 is SGHRS, CDR2 YFSETQ. This CDR3 comprises 13 residues. The CDR3 protein is CASSLGGLNEQFF. DNA for the CDR3: TGCGCCAGCAGCTTGGGCGGCCTCAATGAGCAGTTCTTC.

The chain is built from TRBV5-1 and TRBJ2-3, with TRBD2 identical over 10 bases. The junction had 4 bases not matched to a gene; V was cut back by 5 bases and J by 1 base. The germline V gene has CDR1 SGHRS and CDR2 YFSETQ. This CDR3 has 15 residues. CDR3 bases: TGCGCCAGCAGTTACGGGACTAGCGGCACAGATACGCAGTATTTT. Protein sequence: CASSYGTSGTDTQYF.

The J gene is TRBJ2-3, the V gene TRBV29-1; maybe TRBD2 (5 bases). Trimming pared 4 bases from V and 0 bases from J, leaving 11 bases between. Germline V gives CDR1 SQVTM, CDR2 ANQGSEA. This CDR3 comprises 14 residues. The CDR3: CSVVSGDSTDTQYF. CDR3 nucleotides: TGCAGCGTTGTTTCCGGGGATAGCACAGATACGCAGTATTTT.

This clone was seen more than once but under ten times. The V and J genes are TRBV2 and TRBJ2-2, with 8 bases that match TRBD1. The CDR3 runs 15 residues. The germline V gene encodes CDR1 SNHLY and CDR2 FYNNEI. Losses at the gene ends were 4 bases for V and 1 base for J; bases not matched to a gene: 2. The CDR3: CASSGQGRNTGELFF. The CDR3 region has the DNA TGTGCCAGCAGTGGACAGGGGCGGAACACCGGGGAGCTGTTTTTT.

The CDR3, as DNA: TGTGCCAGCTGTACAGGCCCGTCGGGGCCATACAATGAGCAGTTCTTC. Amino acid sequence: CASCTGPSGPYNEQFF. The V call is TRBV27, the J call TRBJ2-1; D may match TRBD1 or TRBD2 (5 bases each). Trimming cost V 8 bases and J 4 bases, with 21 bases left between them. CDR3 size: 16 residues. CDR1 is MNHEY and CDR2 is SMNVEV in the germline V gene (reference sequence).

V and J are TRBV30 and TRBJ1-1; weak D call: TRBD1 (5 bases). The CDR3 covers 12 residues. Deletions cut 2 bases from V and 8 bases from J, with 12 bases between. Germline CDR1 GTSNPN, CDR2 SVGIG (reference sequence). CDR3 bases: TGTGCCTGGAGTAAAAAGGGGAACGAAGCTTTCTTT. Encoded protein: CAWSKKGNEAFF.

This clone was observed a few times. The V call is TRBV1, the J call TRBJ2-7; no DNA check was done on the table's D call, TRBD2. TRBV1 is assigned pseudogene status. This CDR3 has 14 residues. CDR3 region: CTSSQVIFSYEQYF. CDR3 coding DNA: TGCACCAGCAGCCAAGTTATATTCTCCTACGAGCAGTACTTC.

The V gene is TRBV4-2, the J gene TRBJ2-7; 8 nucleotides agree with TRBD2. The CDR3 sequence is 15 residues long. The V gene end was trimmed by 0 bases and the J gene end by 3 bases; junction bases not matched to a gene: 4. Germline V gene sequence: CDR1 LGHNA, CDR2 YNFKEQ. The CDR3 DNA reads as TGTGCCAGCAGCCAAGAGCTAGCGGGCGGCTACGAGCAGTACTTC. Protein product: CASSQELAGGYEQYF.

The chain carries TRBV9 and TRBJ2-6; no firm D call. The CDR3 sequence is 15 residues long. CDR1 and CDR2 (germline): SGDLS, YYNGEE. Between the trimmed V and J ends, which lost 4 bases and 1 base, there was a span of 9 bases. This CDR3 reads CASSSNPSGANVLTF. The CDR3 DNA is TGTGCCAGCAGCTCCAATCCTTCTGGGGCCAACGTCCTGACTTTC.

The chain recombines TRBV7-9 with TRBJ2-7; maybe TRBD2 (6 bases). CDR3 length equals 14 residues. With 3 bases removed from V and 1 base from J, the gap between germline ends came to 10 bases. Germline CDR1 SEHNR, CDR2 FQNEAQ (reference sequence). CDR3 bases: TGTGCCAGCAGCTTGCGGGAAGGATCCTACGAGCAGTACTTC. Translated: CASSLREGSYEQYF.

In this sample, this clone turned up a few times. The CDR3 is CSVATSQGDYGYTF. Here the CDR3 DNA reads TGCAGCGTGGCGACATCCCAAGGGGACTATGGCTACACCTTC. The gene calls are TRBV29-1 and TRBJ1-2, with D possibly matching TRBD1 (5 bases). Per germline, CDR1 SQVTM and CDR2 ANQGSEA. Trimming took 6 bases from V and 3 from J, leaving 17 bases between them. This CDR3 is 14 amino acids long.

J is TRBJ2-1 and V is TRBV15; 12 bases match TRBD2. The CDR3 is 18 residues long. In germline, CDR1 is LNHNV, CDR2 YYDKDF (reference sequence). The V segment lost 0 bases and the J segment 3 bases; nucleotides outside the gene matches: 6. This CDR3 is CATSRDRTSGRSYNEQFF. The DNA of the CDR3 is TGTGCCACCAGCAGAGATAGAACTAGCGGGAGGAGCTACAATGAGCAGTTCTTC. The entire variable domain, with the rest obtained from reference TRBV15 and TRBJ2-1, is as follows: DAMVIQNPRYQVTQFGKPVTLSCSQTLNHNVMYWYQQKSSQAPKLLFHYYDKDFNNEADTPDNFQSRRPNTSFCFLDIRSPGLGDTAMYLCATSRDRTSGRSYNEQFFGPGTRLTVL.

A few counts support this clone. This chain connects TRBV5-1 to TRBJ2-5, with unresolved D. Trimming removed 0 bases at V and 3 bases at J, with 9 bases between. The CDR3 is 14 amino acids. The germline gives CDR1 SGHRS, CDR2 YFSETQ. CDR3 protein: CASSLAAQKETQYF. The CDR3 DNA is TGCGCCAGCAGCTTGGCCGCACAGAAAGAGACCCAGTACTTC.

This clone was seen more than once but under ten times. The J gene is TRBJ2-3, the V gene TRBV18, with D unclear. V was pared by 3 bases and J by 3 bases, with 10 bases between. In germline, CDR1 is KGHSH, CDR2 LQKENI. This CDR3 has 14 amino acids. In nucleotides, the CDR3 is TGTGCCAGCTCACCGTCCTACCATACAGATACGCAGTATTTT. As protein: CASSPSYHTDTQYF.

V gene TRBV6-5 combines with J gene TRBJ2-6; D unclear. From germline, CDR1 is MNHEY and CDR2 SVGAGI. CDR3 size: 15 residues. V dropped 2 bases and J dropped 2 bases, with 7 bases sitting between them. The CDR3 coding sequence is TGTGCCAGCAGTTACGTCACAGCTGGGGCCAACGTCCTGACTTTC. Its translation: CASSYVTAGANVLTF.

This clone has only a few counts. The chain combines TRBV5-1 with TRBJ2-5; D is unresolved. The CDR3 runs to 11 residues. CDR1 SGHRS and CDR2 YFSETQ come from the germline V gene. Trimming left V 4 bases short and J 5 bases short, with 6 bases between. For the CDR3, the DNA is TGCGCCAGCAGCGACCTCGAGACCCAGTACTTC. Its protein product is CASSDLETQYF. Full variable domain (outside the CDR3, taken from reference TRBV5-1 and TRBJ2-5): KAGVTQTPRYLIKTRGQQVTLSCSPISGHRSVSWYQQTPGQGLQFLFEYFSETQRNKGNFPGRFSGRQFSNSRSEMNVSTLELGDSALYLCASSDLETQYFGPGTRLLVL.

V gene TRBV10-3 combines with J gene TRBJ2-1; possibly TRBD1 or TRBD2 for D (5 bases each). The CDR3 extends over 12 amino acids. The V and J ends lost 11 bases and 4 bases respectively, with 12 bases between them. CDR1 ENHRY and CDR2 SYGVKD come from the germline V gene. CDR3 protein: CASRDAYNEQFF. For the CDR3, the DNA is TGTGCCTCCCGGGACGCTTACAATGAGCAGTTCTTC.

The DNA of the CDR3 is TGTGCCATCAGTGCGGGCGGGAGCTACAATGAGCAGTTCTTC. Residues: CAISAGGSYNEQFF. The chain carries TRBV10-3 and TRBJ2-1; 7 positions agree with TRBD2. The V gene's germline CDR1 is ENHRY and CDR2 SYGVKD. V was pared by 4 bases and J by 3 bases, with 3 bases of the junction left unmatched. The CDR3 consists of 14 residues.

This clone was recorded a few times. This chain connects TRBV4-3 to TRBJ2-6; no firm D call. The CDR3 contains 17 residues. The V and J ends lost 5 bases and 0 bases respectively, with 14 bases between them. Germline CDR1 LGHNA, CDR2 YSLEER. The DNA of the CDR3 is TGCGCCAGCAGCAAAGGACCTCCGAGCTCTGGGGCCAACGTCCTGACTTTC. Translated, it gives CASSKGPPSSGANVLTF.

This chain joins TRBV7-9 and TRBJ2-5; D may be TRBD1 or TRBD2 (5 bases each). V lost 8 bases and J lost 5, with 15 bases in between. Per germline, CDR1 SEHNR and CDR2 FQNEAQ (reference sequence). This CDR3 has 13 amino acids. The CDR3 DNA follows: TGTGCCAGCGGCCGGGGCCGGAAGGAGACCCAGTACTTC. Its translation: CASGRGRKETQYF.

This sequence joins TRBV21-1 and TRBJ2-5; the table's D gene call, TRBD2, was not cross checked with the DNA. TRBV21-1 is flagged as a pseudogene. There are 14 residues in the CDR3. The CDR3 DNA follows: TGTGCCAGCAGCAAAGCGCCGGACCAAGAGACCCAGTACTTC. It encodes CASSKAPDQETQYF.

This clone was observed a handful of times. The chain combines TRBV14 with TRBJ2-7; D is undetermined. Trimming cost V 1 base and J 7 bases, with 11 bases left between them. The CDR3 covers 13 residues. Germline V gives CDR1 SGHDN, CDR2 FVKESK. The DNA of the CDR3 is TGTGCCAGCAGCCAAGCGGAAATACGAGAGCAGTACTTC. Protein sequence: CASSQAEIREQYF.

V and J are TRBV7-9 and TRBJ2-7, with 12 bases that match TRBD1. The CDR3 runs 15 residues. The germline CDR1 and CDR2 sequences are SEHNR and FQNEAQ (reference sequence). V trimming: 6 bases; J trimming: 4 bases; junction bases outside the gene matches: 7. The chain's CDR3 is CASSQPGQGAYEQYF. The CDR3 coding sequence is TGTGCCAGCAGTCAACCGGGACAGGGGGCATACGAGCAGTACTTC.

The J gene is TRBJ1-1, the V gene TRBV4-2; 8 bases are a match to TRBD1. Germline values: CDR1 LGHNA, CDR2 YNFKEQ. Unmatched junction bases numbered 6, after V lost 5 bases and J lost 1 base. The CDR3 has 15 residues. CDR3 sequence reads: CASSVDRGRNTEAFF. The CDR3 region has the DNA TGTGCCAGCAGCGTTGACAGGGGACGGAACACTGAAGCTTTCTTT.